The clone carrying this TCR beta chain was picked up a small number of times. The germline V and J ends were trimmed by 2 bases and 0 bases, with 14 bases remaining between them. CDR1 GTSNPN and CDR2 SVGIG come from the germline V gene (reference sequence). The CDR3 contains 15 residues. The record originates from a study of T-cell memory formation after mild COVID-19. MiXCR was run by TCRdb on the 5' RACE reads, yielding one entry per CDR3 protein. Of about 140,000 distinct CDR3 sequences listed, 14% are singletons. V and J are TRBV30 and TRBJ2-7; D possibly corresponds to TRBD1 (6 bases). The sequence came from an adult woman who had mild COVID-19 (a few samples of this study predate the infection). Cell type and time point are not known. Sequencing input: PBMCs or a T cell subset sorted from them (not recorded which). The CDR3 protein is CAWSPGDINSYEQYF. The CDR3 coding sequence is TGTGCCTGGAGTCCAGGGGACATTAACTCCTACGAGCAGTACTTC.